The present T cell receptor (beta chain) was sequenced within a study of T cells after yellow fever vaccination. Generation of TCR cDNA used 5'RACE template switching (which added a universal primer site and UMIs). One entry per CDR3 protein results from TCRdb running MiXCR on the 5' RACE reads. The table records approximately 150,000 distinct CDR3 sequences, about 8% of them present only once. Study-level findings and limits: On re-exposure, the response was weaker but peaked faster, at day 5 versus 15. Post-booster repertoires contained most primary-vaccination clones again (96% CD4, approximately 86% CD8).

Germline V gives CDR1 LNHNV, CDR2 YYDKDF (reference sequence). The CDR3 is 18 residues long. The V gene lost 0 bases and the J gene lost 4 bases, with 21 bases spanning the gap. In its sample, this clonotype was seen many times. Its antigen is not known. The TCR was taken from a man aged 25-45 years who received the YFV17D yellow fever vaccine. Sequences were derived from CD4+ T cells sorted from PBMCs, sampled 5 days after the yellow fever booster vaccination. This chain joins TRBV15 and TRBJ2-5, with D perhaps being TRBD1 or TRBD2 (5 bases each). The CDR3 sequence is CATSRDRAGTPNGETQYF. Here the CDR3 DNA reads TGTGCCACCAGCAGAGATCGGGCCGGGACCCCAAATGGAGAGACCCAGTACTTC.